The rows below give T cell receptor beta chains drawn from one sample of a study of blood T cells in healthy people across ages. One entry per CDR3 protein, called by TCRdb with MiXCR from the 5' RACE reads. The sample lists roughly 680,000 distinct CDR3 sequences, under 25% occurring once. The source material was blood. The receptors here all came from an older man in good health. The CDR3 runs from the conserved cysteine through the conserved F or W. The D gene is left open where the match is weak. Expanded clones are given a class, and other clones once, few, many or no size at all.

CDR3nt: TGTGCCAGCAGTAAAACCGGGACTAGCGGAGGAGATACGCAGTATTTT; CDR3aa: CASSKTGTSGGDTQYF; j_gene: TRBJ2-3; d_gene: TRBD2; abundance: .; v_gene: TRBV25-1
CDR3nt: TGTGCCAGCAAGACTAGCGGGAGTAGAACCGAGCAGTACTTC; CDR3aa: CASKTSGSRTEQYF; j_gene: TRBJ2-7; d_gene: TRBD2; abundance: few; v_gene: TRBV6-5
CDR3nt: TGTGCCACCAGCAGAACAACCTTGCGGGGACACCCAAATCAGCCCCAGCATTTT; CDR3aa: CATSRTTLRGHPNQPQHF; j_gene: TRBJ1-5; d_gene: .; abundance: few; v_gene: TRBV15
CDR3nt: TGCAGTGCCCGAGGGCAGGGGGCAGGCTACGAGCAGTACTTC; CDR3aa: CSARGQGAGYEQYF; j_gene: TRBJ2-7; d_gene: TRBD1; abundance: few; v_gene: TRBV20-1
CDR3nt: TGCAGTTCCTCCGGGACAGGGGGCTACAATGAGCAGTTCTTC; CDR3aa: CSSSGTGGYNEQFF; j_gene: TRBJ2-1; d_gene: TRBD1; abundance: few; v_gene: TRBV20-1
CDR3nt: TGTGCCAGCCGACAGGAGGCTTACGAGCAGTACTTC; CDR3aa: CASRQEAYEQYF; j_gene: TRBJ2-7; d_gene: .; abundance: .; v_gene: TRBV2
CDR3nt: TGTGCCAGCAGTTTAGCGCCTGAGACCCAGTACTTC; CDR3aa: CASSLAPETQYF; j_gene: TRBJ2-5; d_gene: .; abundance: many; v_gene: TRBV12-3/TRBV12-4
CDR3nt: TGCAGTGCTAGTGGAGTTGGGGGGAACACCATATATTTT; CDR3aa: CSASGVGGNTIYF; j_gene: TRBJ1-3; d_gene: .; abundance: .; v_gene: TRBV20-1
CDR3nt: TGTGCCAGCAGTTCCCCGGGACTCGTAAAACAGTATTTT; CDR3aa: CASSSPGLVKQYF; j_gene: TRBJ2-3; d_gene: .; abundance: few; v_gene: TRBV28
CDR3nt: TGTGCCACCAGTGATGACTCTGAACAGGGGCTGGATGGCTACACCTTC; CDR3aa: CATSDDSEQGLDGYTF; j_gene: TRBJ1-2; d_gene: TRBD1; abundance: .; v_gene: TRBV24-1
CDR3nt: TGTGCCAGCAGCCAAAGGGTGTCCTTGAACACTGAAGCTTTCTTT; CDR3aa: CASSQRVSLNTEAFF; j_gene: TRBJ1-1; d_gene: .; abundance: .; v_gene: TRBV14
CDR3nt: TGTGCCATCAGTGAGTCGTACGGAGCGACCCTATTGGAGCAGTACTTC; CDR3aa: CAISESYGATLLEQYF; j_gene: TRBJ2-5; d_gene: .; abundance: .; v_gene: TRBV10-3
CDR3nt: TGTGCCAGCAGCTTCAGCTGGCAAGAGACCCAGTACTTC; CDR3aa: CASSFSWQETQYF; j_gene: TRBJ2-5; d_gene: .; abundance: many; v_gene: TRBV7-2
CDR3nt: TGCAGCGTTGTTGGGACCGAGAGGTACATTCAGTACTTC; CDR3aa: CSVVGTERYIQYF; j_gene: TRBJ2-4; d_gene: .; abundance: .; v_gene: TRBV29-1
CDR3nt: TGTGCCAGCAGTTACTCTCGGGGCCTGCTCCACTTT; CDR3aa: CASSYSRGLLHF; j_gene: TRBJ1-6; d_gene: .; abundance: .; v_gene: TRBV6-5
CDR3nt: TGTGCCAGTAGTATTGAGGGCTTGAGCAATCAGCCCCAGCATTTT; CDR3aa: CASSIEGLSNQPQHF; j_gene: TRBJ1-5; d_gene: .; abundance: few; v_gene: TRBV19
CDR3nt: TGCAGTGCTAGAGGGGGGACTAGCGGGCCGGCGAACACCGGGGAGCTGTTTTTT; CDR3aa: CSARGGTSGPANTGELFF; j_gene: TRBJ2-2; d_gene: TRBD2; abundance: .; v_gene: TRBV20-1
CDR3nt: TGTGCCAGCAGCGCGACCGGGACTACTAACTACAATGAGCAGTTCTTC; CDR3aa: CASSATGTTNYNEQFF; j_gene: TRBJ2-1; d_gene: TRBD2; abundance: few; v_gene: TRBV7-3
CDR3nt: TGCAGTGCCTTAGCGGGACCGAGCTCCTACAATGAGCAGTTCTTC; CDR3aa: CSALAGPSSYNEQFF; j_gene: TRBJ2-1; d_gene: TRBD2; abundance: .; v_gene: TRBV20-1
CDR3nt: TGTGCCAGCGCAGCAGGGGTTTCCCTCAATGAGCAGTTCTTC; CDR3aa: CASAAGVSLNEQFF; j_gene: TRBJ2-1; d_gene: .; abundance: once; v_gene: TRBV12-3/TRBV12-4
CDR3nt: TGCGCCAGCAGCTCAGGGATCGAGACCCAGTACTTC; CDR3aa: CASSSGIETQYF; j_gene: TRBJ2-5; d_gene: .; abundance: .; v_gene: TRBV5-1
CDR3nt: TGTGCCAGCAGTTGGGGTCGACGGGGTTGGGAAGAGACCCAGTACTTC; CDR3aa: CASSWGRRGWEETQYF; j_gene: TRBJ2-5; d_gene: .; abundance: few; v_gene: TRBV27
CDR3nt: TGTGCCAGCAGTTTAGTGGACACAGATACGCAGTGTTTT; CDR3aa: CASSLVDTDTQCF; j_gene: TRBJ2-3; d_gene: .; abundance: .; v_gene: TRBV27
CDR3nt: TGTGCCAGCAGCCCTATAAAGGGAGCGGGAGAGAGACAAAGCACAGATACGCAGTATTTT; CDR3aa: CASSPIKGAGERQSTDTQYF; j_gene: TRBJ2-3; d_gene: TRBD2; abundance: .; v_gene: TRBV12-3/TRBV12-4
CDR3nt: TGCAGTGCTACCGCCCTCAACGAGCAGTACTTC; CDR3aa: CSATALNEQYF; j_gene: TRBJ2-7; d_gene: .; abundance: .; v_gene: TRBV20-1
CDR3nt: TGTGCCACCTGGAGGGGAGGAGAGACCCAGTACTTC; CDR3aa: CATWRGGETQYF; j_gene: TRBJ2-5; d_gene: .; abundance: few; v_gene: TRBV6-5
CDR3nt: TGTGCCAGCAGTACGCGACAGGGGGGAACCCAAGAGACCCAGTACTTC; CDR3aa: CASSTRQGGTQETQYF; j_gene: TRBJ2-5; d_gene: TRBD1; abundance: few; v_gene: TRBV6-6
CDR3nt: TGTGCCAGCAGTTCGGCCGGGACGGAGAACTATGGCTACACCTTC; CDR3aa: CASSSAGTENYGYTF; j_gene: TRBJ1-2; d_gene: .; abundance: .; v_gene: TRBV28
CDR3nt: TGTGCCAGCAGCGGTGACAGGGGGAACGCCGGGGAGCTGTTTTTT; CDR3aa: CASSGDRGNAGELFF; j_gene: TRBJ2-2; d_gene: TRBD1; abundance: many; v_gene: TRBV5-6
CDR3nt: TGTGCCAGCAGCTTAACGGAGCGAGGCACTGAAGCTTTCTTT; CDR3aa: CASSLTERGTEAFF; j_gene: TRBJ1-1; d_gene: .; abundance: few; v_gene: TRBV7-2
CDR3nt: TGTGCCAGCAGCTTAGTCGCAGGGGGTCAAGAGACCCAGCACTTC; CDR3aa: CASSLVAGGQETQHF; j_gene: TRBJ2-5; d_gene: TRBD1; abundance: .; v_gene: TRBV7-9
CDR3nt: TGCAGTGCTAGTACCGGGACTAGCTCCTACAATGAGCAGTTCTTC; CDR3aa: CSASTGTSSYNEQFF; j_gene: TRBJ2-1; d_gene: TRBD2; abundance: few; v_gene: TRBV20-1
CDR3nt: TGCAGCGTTGAAGACACCCCGGTGGGCCCAGATACGCAGTATTTT; CDR3aa: CSVEDTPVGPDTQYF; j_gene: TRBJ2-3; d_gene: .; abundance: few; v_gene: TRBV29-1
CDR3nt: TGTGCCAGCTCGTCAGACAGGCCGACGGGTGAAAAACTGTTTTTT; CDR3aa: CASSSDRPTGEKLFF; j_gene: TRBJ1-4; d_gene: .; abundance: .; v_gene: TRBV18
CDR3nt: TGTGCCAGCACCCTCGTCGGGGGTACCGGGGAGCTGTTTTTT; CDR3aa: CASTLVGGTGELFF; j_gene: TRBJ2-2; d_gene: .; abundance: .; v_gene: TRBV6-6
CDR3nt: TGCGCCAGCAGCTTGATGGATGGGTCGGAGGAAAAGCTGTTTTTT; CDR3aa: CASSLMDGSEEKLFF; j_gene: TRBJ1-4; d_gene: .; abundance: .; v_gene: TRBV5-1
CDR3nt: TGTGCCAGCAGCTTGGCGGACAGGGTCTATGGCTACACCTTC; CDR3aa: CASSLADRVYGYTF; j_gene: TRBJ1-2; d_gene: TRBD1; abundance: few; v_gene: TRBV5-5
CDR3nt: TGCAGTGCTAGGGGTATATCTGGGGCCAACGTCCTGACTTTC; CDR3aa: CSARGISGANVLTF; j_gene: TRBJ2-6; d_gene: .; abundance: few; v_gene: TRBV20-1
CDR3nt: TGTGCCAGCAGCTTGGGGACGGCGGGAGGGGAGCTGTTTTTT; CDR3aa: CASSLGTAGGELFF; j_gene: TRBJ2-2; d_gene: .; abundance: .; v_gene: TRBV5-6
CDR3nt: TGTGCCATCAGTGGGGGGCTAACCACAGATACGCAGTATTTT; CDR3aa: CAISGGLTTDTQYF; j_gene: TRBJ2-3; d_gene: .; abundance: .; v_gene: TRBV10-3
CDR3nt: TGCAGTGCTAGGGAAGTTAATGAAAAACTGTTTTTT; CDR3aa: CSAREVNEKLFF; j_gene: TRBJ1-4; d_gene: .; abundance: .; v_gene: TRBV20-1
CDR3nt: TGCGCCAGCAGCCCTTCCGGGACAGGGAGTACTGAAGCTTTCTTT; CDR3aa: CASSPSGTGSTEAFF; j_gene: TRBJ1-1; d_gene: TRBD1; abundance: .; v_gene: TRBV5-1
CDR3nt: TGTGCCAGCAGCCAAGCAGGGACAGGGGGCTGGAATGAGCAGTTCTTC; CDR3aa: CASSQAGTGGWNEQFF; j_gene: TRBJ2-1; d_gene: TRBD1; abundance: few; v_gene: TRBV3-1
CDR3nt: TGCAGTGCTAGAGATGCTTTGTGGAGAGATACGCAGTATTTT; CDR3aa: CSARDALWRDTQYF; j_gene: TRBJ2-3; d_gene: .; abundance: few; v_gene: TRBV20-1
CDR3nt: TGTGCCAGCAGTTACGGGCTAGGCCGGGGGGAGCAGTACTTC; CDR3aa: CASSYGLGRGEQYF; j_gene: TRBJ2-7; d_gene: .; abundance: few; v_gene: TRBV12-3/TRBV12-4
CDR3nt: TGTGCCAGCAGTGCTTTTGGGACAGCGATTACCGGGGAGCTGTTTTTT; CDR3aa: CASSAFGTAITGELFF; j_gene: TRBJ2-2; d_gene: TRBD1; abundance: many; v_gene: TRBV28
CDR3nt: TGTGCCAGCAAGGGGGGACTAGCGGACACCTACAATGAGCAGTTCTTC; CDR3aa: CASKGGLADTYNEQFF; j_gene: TRBJ2-1; d_gene: TRBD2; abundance: .; v_gene: TRBV14
CDR3nt: TGCGCCAGCAGCCCGGGATACAGGGCCTCTGACAATGAGCAGTTCTTC; CDR3aa: CASSPGYRASDNEQFF; j_gene: TRBJ2-1; d_gene: .; abundance: few; v_gene: TRBV5-1
CDR3nt: TGTGCCAGCAGTTTGTCCGGGACAGGGGTCTATGGCTACACCTTC; CDR3aa: CASSLSGTGVYGYTF; j_gene: TRBJ1-2; d_gene: TRBD1; abundance: .; v_gene: TRBV12-3/TRBV12-4
CDR3nt: TGCAGTGCTAGAGATTATGGGACCGCGAACACCGGGGAGCTGTTTTTT; CDR3aa: CSARDYGTANTGELFF; j_gene: TRBJ2-2; d_gene: .; abundance: few; v_gene: TRBV20-1
CDR3nt: TGTGCCAGCAGTTTAACAGGGGGTATGGAGACCCAGTACTTC; CDR3aa: CASSLTGGMETQYF; j_gene: TRBJ2-5; d_gene: TRBD1; abundance: few; v_gene: TRBV12-3/TRBV12-4
CDR3nt: TGTGCCAGCAGCAAAGCCGAACTACCCTCAGACACAGATACGCAGTATTTT; CDR3aa: CASSKAELPSDTDTQYF; j_gene: TRBJ2-3; d_gene: .; abundance: few; v_gene: TRBV12-3/TRBV12-4
CDR3nt: TGTGCCAGCAGTGTCGAACGGGGCCCCCACGAGCAGTACTTC; CDR3aa: CASSVERGPHEQYF; j_gene: TRBJ2-7; d_gene: .; abundance: .; v_gene: TRBV27
CDR3nt: TGTGCCAGCCGAGGACAGGCTATCGGGGAGCTGTTTTTT; CDR3aa: CASRGQAIGELFF; j_gene: TRBJ2-2; d_gene: TRBD1; abundance: many; v_gene: TRBV6-4
CDR3nt: TGTGCCAGCAGTGCGGTTGGGGGCAATCAGCCCCAGCATTTT; CDR3aa: CASSAVGGNQPQHF; j_gene: TRBJ1-5; d_gene: .; abundance: few; v_gene: TRBV25-1